A single sample gave rise to the 17 T cell receptor beta chains below, sequenced in a study of shared clonotypes between healthy human individuals. Assay: immunoSEQ multiplex PCR; the TCRdb copy retains only in-frame clones and omits some. The table records hundreds of thousands of clones, around 96% of them present only once. The sequencing sample was made of memory CD8+ T cells sorted from blood. Subset defined: CD45RO+ cells pooled with CCR7-negative TemRA cells. These receptor sequences come from a man aged 25 to 45 in good health.

The chain links TRBV28 to TRBJ1-5, with TRBD1 matching 9 bases. V was pared by 7 bases and J by 4 bases, with 14 bases of the junction left unmatched. In germline, CDR1 is MDHEN, CDR2 SYDVKM. CDR3 length: 17 residues. The CDR3 DNA follows: TGTGCCAGCACATTCTTAACTGGACAGGGGAGGAATCAGCCCCAGCATTTT. It translates to CASTFLTGQGRNQPQHF.

As DNA, the CDR3 is TGCGCCAGCAGCCACCCTTCGTCACCCTCTCTAGCGGAGGTGCGAAATGAGCAGTTCTTC. Protein sequence: CASSHPSSPSLAEVRNEQFF. The chain links TRBV4-1 to TRBJ2-1; 7 bases line up with TRBD2. Trimming cost V 3 bases and J 7 bases; bases outside gene matches: 24. CDR3 size: 20 residues. Germline CDR1 is MGHRA and CDR2 is YSYEKL.

The sample holds one count of this clone. The J gene is TRBJ1-2, the V gene TRBV27; no clear D gene. This CDR3 region has 13 residues. CDR1 MNHEY and CDR2 SMNVEV come from the germline V gene (reference sequence). V lost 7 bases to trimming and J lost 8 bases, with 17 bases between them. This CDR3 reads CASTTIGREGYTF. The CDR3 nucleotides read TGTGCCAGCACCACGATCGGGAGGGAAGGCTACACCTTC.

The V and J genes are TRBV9 and TRBJ1-1, with a tentative D call TRBD1 (5 bases). Trimming cost V 4 bases and J 2 bases, with 9 bases left between them. Per germline, CDR1 SGDLS and CDR2 YYNGEE. There are 13 residues in the CDR3. In nucleotides, the CDR3 is TGTGCCAGCAGCTCAGGGAGCAACACTGAAGCTTTCTTT. Its protein product is CASSSGSNTEAFF.

V and J are TRBV9 and TRBJ2-3, with TRBD1 matching 7 bases. Germline assignment: CDR1 SGDLS and CDR2 YYNGEE. The CDR3 sequence is 19 residues long. J was trimmed by 0 bases and V by 3 bases; bases with no gene match: 16. The CDR3 nucleotides read TGTGCCAGCAGCGACGACAGGGAAGCGGCGGGCCGTAGCACAGATACGCAGTATTTT. It yields the protein CASSDDREAAGRSTDTQYF.

This clone was seen just once. The CDR3 loop reads CASSLLAGADTQYF. The CDR3 region has the DNA TGTGCCAGCAGCTTACTAGCGGGAGCAGATACGCAGTATTTT. The J gene is TRBJ2-3, the V gene TRBV2; 11 nucleotides match TRBD2. The V segment lost 6 bases and the J segment 4 bases; nucleotides outside the gene matches: 3. This CDR3 is 14 amino acids long. Germline loops: CDR1 SNHLY, CDR2 FYNNEI.

The chain combines TRBV19 with TRBJ2-7; D call uncertain. This CDR3 has 15 amino acids. Trimming took off 7 bases at V and 3 bases at J, with 19 bases between the two ends. The V gene's germline CDR1 is LNHDA and CDR2 SQIVND (reference sequence). The CDR3 here is CASTPRAEPIYEQYF. CDR3 bases: TGTGCCAGTACCCCCCGGGCAGAACCTATCTACGAGCAGTACTTC.

This chain connects TRBV20-1 to TRBJ2-7; a weak D match, TRBD1 (6 bases). The germline gives CDR1 DFQATT, CDR2 SNEGSKA (reference sequence). This CDR3 spans 11 amino acids. The V end was cut by 7 bases, the J end by 2 bases, with 9 bases between. In DNA, the CDR3 is TGCAGTGTGTCAGGGGCCTACGAGCAGTACTTC. It translates to CSVSGAYEQYF.

The rearrangement uses TRBV2 and TRBJ2-7, with D uncertain. Germline lookup yields CDR1 SNHLY and CDR2 FYNNEI. The germline V and J ends were trimmed by 8 bases and 0 bases, with 8 bases remaining between them. This CDR3 contains 12 residues. The CDR3 sequence is CASGLSSYEQYF. The CDR3 coding sequence is TGTGCCAGCGGGCTGAGCTCCTACGAGCAGTACTTC.

The chain carries TRBV13 and TRBJ2-3; D is perhaps TRBD2 (5 bases). Germline V CDR1 and CDR2: PRHDT, FYEKMQ (reference sequence). This CDR3 has 14 residues. The V end lost 5 bases, the J end lost 3 bases, and 12 bases lay between the germline ends. The CDR3 protein is CASSPPRETDTQYF. The CDR3 DNA follows: TGTGCCAGCAGCCCCCCCCGGGAAACAGATACGCAGTATTTT.

This rearrangement joins TRBV7-9 to TRBJ2-2, with D tentatively TRBD1 (5 bases). The ends were cut back, 1 base at V and 6 bases at J, with 9 bases in the middle. The CDR3 extends over 14 amino acids. The germline V gene has CDR1 SEHNR and CDR2 FQNEAQ (reference sequence). The CDR3 DNA reads as TGTGCCAGCAGCTTAGTTGTGGGGCCCGGGGAGCTGTTTTTT. Its protein product is CASSLVVGPGELFF.

With respect to this clone: Other nucleotide sequences from this sample produce the same CDR3. The chain couples TRBV30 to TRBJ1-3; the match to TRBD1 covers 7 bases. Looked up from germline, CDR1 is GTSNPN and CDR2 is SVGIG (reference sequence). The J segment lost 4 bases and the V segment lost 3 bases, leaving 0 bases of the junction unmatched. The CDR3 has 12 residues. CDR3 nucleotide sequence: TGTGCCTGGAGGACAGGGGGAAACACCATATATTTT. Translated, it gives CAWRTGGNTIYF.

The V gene is TRBV6-5, the J gene TRBJ2-3; 12 nucleotides line up with TRBD2. With V trimmed by 5 bases and J by 6 bases, 6 bases remained unmatched. Germline CDR1 is MNHEY and CDR2 is SVGAGI. This CDR3 region has 15 residues. The CDR3 spells CASSRLAGVSDTQYF. The CDR3 DNA is TGTGCCAGCAGTCGACTAGCGGGAGTTTCGGATACGCAGTATTTT.

The chain employs TRBV7-9 and TRBJ2-1; D unclear. V lost 2 bases and J lost 7, with 12 bases in between. The CDR3 is made up of 14 amino acids. Germline V lookup: CDR1 SEHNR, CDR2 FQNEAQ (reference sequence). The CDR3 DNA reads as TGTGCCAGCAGCTTATACCAGATCGGTAATGAGCAGTTCTTC. As protein: CASSLYQIGNEQFF.

This chain joins TRBV18 and TRBJ2-7, with TRBD1 identical over 7 bases. The CDR3 spans 13 residues. CDR1 and CDR2 from the germline V gene are KGHSH and LQKENI. Trimming took 5 bases from V and 2 from J; bases not matched to a gene: 3. The CDR3 protein is CASSGDRTYEQYF. CDR3 DNA sequence: TGTGCCAGCTCAGGGGACAGAACCTACGAGCAGTACTTC.

V and J are TRBV12-5 and TRBJ2-7, with D unclear. The V end lost 1 base, the J end lost 4 bases, and 5 bases lay between the germline ends. The germline V gene encodes CDR1 LGHNT and CDR2 FRNRAP. This CDR3 spans 12 amino acids. DNA of the CDR3: TGTGCTAGTGGTTTGGGGGGTTACGAGCAGTACTTC. Residues: CASGLGGYEQYF. The entire variable domain, with the rest obtained from reference TRBV12-5 and TRBJ2-7, is as follows: DARVTQTPRHKVTEMGQEVTMRCQPILGHNTVFWYRQTMMQGLELLAYFRNRAPLDDSGMPKDRFSAEMPDATLATLKIQPSEPRDSAVYFCASGLGGYEQYFGPGTRLTVT.

In regard to this clone: The identical CDR3 is also encoded by other nucleotide sequences in the sample. The chain employs TRBV5-1 and TRBJ2-3; the match to TRBD2 covers 11 bases. The trim removed 2 bases at V and 4 bases at J, leaving 3 bases unmatched. There are 15 residues in the CDR3. From germline, CDR1 is SGHRS and CDR2 YFSETQ. The CDR3 coding sequence is TGCGCCAGCAGCTTCCTAGCGGGAGGCCCAGATACGCAGTATTTT. Protein: CASSFLAGGPDTQYF.